These 22 T cell receptor beta chains came from one sample sequenced in a study of OX40 agonist ivuxolimab in advanced cancers. Repertoires were generated with immunoSEQ multiplex PCR, while TCRdb's copy carries only in-frame clones and drops some. The table shows approximately 70,000 clones, with approximately 78% occurring only once. Specimen: CD4+ or CD8+ T cells sorted from blood, collected in a trial of the OX40 agonist ivuxolimab. The receptor source for this set is an adult with an advanced solid tumor such as melanoma, head and neck, liver or kidney cancer.

The chain couples TRBV28 to TRBJ1-6, with D unresolved. Germline V gene lookup returns CDR1 MDHEN and CDR2 SYDVKM. V was pared by 9 bases and J by 8 bases, with 8 bases between. The CDR3 consists of 11 residues. As DNA, the CDR3 is TGTGCCAGTTCGACCCATTCACCCCTCCACTTT. It is translated as CASSTHSPLHF.

The rearrangement joins TRBV7-2 to TRBJ2-5; a possible D gene is TRBD2 (5 bases). Germline V CDR1 and CDR2: SGHTA, FQGNSA. The CDR3 loop spans 13 amino acids. The V and J ends lost 5 bases and 2 bases respectively, with 9 bases between them. The CDR3 sequence is CASSRGPQETQYF. DNA of the CDR3: TGTGCCAGCAGCCGAGGGCCGCAAGAGACCCAGTACTTC. Together with reference TRBV7-2 and TRBJ2-5, the CDR3 gives the full variable domain: GAGVSQSPSNKVTEKGKDVELRCDPISGHTALYWYRQSLGQGLEFLIYFQGNSAPDKSGLPSDRFSAERTGGSVSTLTIQRTQQEDSAVYLCASSRGPQETQYFGPGTRLLVL.

V usage is TRBV6-1 and J usage is TRBJ2-7, with 7 bases that match TRBD1. In germline, CDR1 is MNHNS, CDR2 SASEGT. V lost 7 bases, J lost 2 bases, and 5 bases stayed unmatched. The CDR3 is 13 residues long. DNA for the CDR3: TGTGCCAGCACCGGGACAGCTACCTACGAGCAGTACGTC. It is translated as CASTGTATYEQYV.

This clone was seen more than once but under ten times. The chain joins TRBV7-2 to TRBJ2-7; D not certain. CDR3 length: 13 residues. V lost 5 bases to trimming and J lost 2 bases, with 10 bases between them. In germline, CDR1 is SGHTA, CDR2 FQGNSA. The CDR3 spells CASSPRSPYEQYF. CDR3 bases: TGTGCCAGCAGCCCCCGTTCCCCCTACGAGCAGTACTTC.

This clone was seen only once. V usage is TRBV29-1 and J usage is TRBJ1-4; D may be TRBD1 (5 bases). The germline V gene encodes CDR1 SQVTM and CDR2 ANQGSEA. V lost 6 bases and J lost 4, with 15 bases in between. This CDR3 is 14 amino acids long. In DNA, the CDR3 is TGCAGCGTGAGAACCGGGACGGGTAATGAAAAACTGTTTTTT. Its protein is CSVRTGTGNEKLFF. Looking up the rest from reference TRBV29-1 and TRBJ1-4 gives the full variable domain: SAVISQKPSRDICQRGTSLTIQCQVDSQVTMMFWYRQQPGQSLTLIATANQGSEATYESGFVIDKFPISRPNLTFSTLTVSNMSPEDSSIYLCSVRTGTGNEKLFFGSGTQLSVL.

The chain carries TRBV28 and TRBJ2-1; 7 bases line up with TRBD2. The CDR3 extends over 15 amino acids. Germline V gene lookup returns CDR1 MDHEN and CDR2 SYDVKM. Trimming cost V 2 bases and J 5 bases; bases outside gene matches: 6. The CDR3 protein is CASSLSGIRNNEQFF. Here the CDR3 DNA reads TGTGCCAGCAGTTTAAGCGGGATTAGGAACAATGAGCAGTTCTTC. Full variable domain (outside the CDR3, taken from reference TRBV28 and TRBJ2-1): DVKVTQSSRYLVKRTGEKVFLECVQDMDHENMFWYRQDPGLGLRLIYFSYDVKMKEKGDIPEGYSVSREKKERFSLILESASTNQTSMYLCASSLSGIRNNEQFFGPGTRLTVL.

This clone has just one count. The chain employs TRBV10-2 and TRBJ1-1; no reliable D call. Between the trimmed V and J ends, which lost 8 bases and 5 bases, there was a span of 15 bases. Germline V CDR1 and CDR2: WSHSY, SAAADI. CDR3 length equals 13 residues. For the CDR3, the DNA is TGCGCCAGCGCCGGCCAAGGATATACTGAAGCTTTCTTT. Amino acid sequence: CASAGQGYTEAFF.

This clone was found a few times. This chain joins TRBV6-1 and TRBJ1-1; 9 nucleotides agree with TRBD1. Germline CDR1 is MNHNS and CDR2 is SASEGT. The CDR3 covers 14 residues. V trimming: 4 bases; J trimming: 7 bases; junction bases outside the gene matches: 7. In DNA form, the CDR3 reads TGTGCCAGCAGTGGACCGGGACAGGGTGGTGAAGCTTTCTTT. Translating gives CASSGPGQGGEAFF.

The chain is built from TRBV9 and TRBJ1-3; unclear D gene. CDR1 is SGDLS, CDR2 YYNGEE, per germline. This CDR3 has 15 amino acids. V was pared by 4 bases and J by 1 base, with 12 bases between. The CDR3 spells CASSTNKGSGNTIYF. The CDR3 DNA sequence: TGTGCCAGCAGCACAAATAAGGGATCTGGAAACACCATATATTTT.

V usage is TRBV7-2 and J usage is TRBJ2-1; 12 positions agree with TRBD2. The J segment lost 4 bases and the V segment lost 4 bases, leaving 2 bases of the junction unmatched. Germline V CDR1 and CDR2: SGHTA, FQGNSA. This CDR3 contains 15 residues. The CDR3 bases are TGTGCCAGCAGCTCACTAGCGGGAGGATACAATGAGCAGTTCTTC. Protein sequence: CASSSLAGGYNEQFF.

The V call is TRBV28, the J call TRBJ1-2; 8 nucleotides line up with TRBD1. J gave up 5 bases and V 4 bases, and 6 bases lay outside the gene matches. Germline CDR1 is MDHEN and CDR2 is SYDVKM. The CDR3 covers 14 residues. The CDR3 DNA follows: TGTGCCAGCAGTTACGACAGGGGAGGTTATGGCTACACCTTC. Encoded protein: CASSYDRGGYGYTF.

In this sample, this clone turned up once. The rearrangement links TRBV6-5 to TRBJ1-3; D ambiguous. CDR1 is MNHEY, CDR2 SVGAGI, per germline. With 9 bases removed from V and 4 bases from J, the gap between germline ends came to 7 bases. This CDR3 is 11 amino acids long. The CDR3 DNA sequence: TGTGCCAGTCGCTACGGAAACACCATATATTTT. Translated, it gives CASRYGNTIYF.

This chain links TRBV28 with TRBJ1-2; 8 bases align to TRBD1. The germline CDR1 and CDR2 sequences are MDHEN and SYDVKM. There are 15 residues in the CDR3. Unmatched junction bases numbered 4, after V lost 2 bases and J lost 2 bases. CDR3: CASSLHRTGNYGYTF. CDR3 DNA: TGTGCCAGCAGTTTACACCGGACAGGGAACTATGGCTACACCTTC.

This clone has more than one count but fewer than ten. The V gene is TRBV7-2, the J gene TRBJ2-3; no reliable D call. In germline, CDR1 is SGHTA, CDR2 FQGNSA. Deletions cut 3 bases from V and 1 base from J, with 8 bases between. This CDR3 spans 14 amino acids. In nucleotides, the CDR3 is TGTGCCAGCAGCTTGTTACAGCGCACAGATACGCAGTATTTT. It translates to CASSLLQRTDTQYF.

With respect to this clone: One end of the junction is discordant with germline, which a read error may explain. This chain uses TRBV5-6 with TRBJ1-1; D ambiguous. The length of the CDR3 is 11 residues. Per the germline V gene, CDR1 is SGHDT and CDR2 is YYEEEE. The CDR3, as DNA: TGTGCCAGCGGCTTCGGAAGTTTGGCTTTCTTT. This gives the protein CASGFGSLAFF.

The rearrangement joins TRBV4-3 to TRBJ2-3; 11 bases line up with TRBD1. Germline trimming cut 5 bases from V and 6 bases from J; bases unmatched to any gene: 7. Germline-derived CDR1 and CDR2 are LGHNA and YSLEER. The CDR3 is made up of 15 amino acids. Here the CDR3 DNA reads TGCGCCAGCAGCGCCCGGGACAGGGGGGGGGATACGCAGTATTTT. This translates into CASSARDRGGDTQYF.

The chain has TRBV29-1 and TRBJ2-5; 7 bases line up with TRBD1. The V segment lost 6 bases and the J segment 5 bases; nucleotides outside the gene matches: 9. The germline CDR1 and CDR2 sequences are SQVTM and ANQGSEA. CDR3 length: 13 amino acids. CDR3 sequence (DNA): TGCAGCGTCCCTTACAGGGGCGGGGAGACCCAGTACTTC. This encodes CSVPYRGGETQYF.

The chain is built from TRBV5-1 and TRBJ2-6, with D possibly TRBD1 on 5 matching bases. The CDR3 covers 15 residues. In germline, CDR1 is SGHRS, CDR2 YFSETQ. V lost 2 bases, J lost 2 bases, and 8 bases lay in between. The CDR3 spells CASSLQAPGANVLTF. The CDR3, as DNA: TGCGCCAGCAGCTTACAGGCACCTGGGGCCAACGTCCTGACTTTC.

This clone was picked up a small number of times. The V and J genes are TRBV9 and TRBJ2-3; D unclear. This CDR3 has 11 amino acids. Per the germline V gene, CDR1 is SGDLS and CDR2 is YYNGEE. V was cut by 4 bases and J by 3 bases, with 3 bases left in between. CDR3 in amino acids: CASSLTDTQYF. As DNA, the CDR3 is TGTGCCAGCAGCCTGACAGATACGCAGTATTTT.

DNA of the CDR3: TGCGCCAGCGACCATGGCGGCTACTCTGGGGCCAACGTCCTGACTTTC. This encodes CASDHGGYSGANVLTF. The chain joins TRBV5-1 to TRBJ2-6; D unclear. The length of the CDR3 is 16 residues. Germline V gives CDR1 SGHRS, CDR2 YFSETQ. Trimming pared 7 bases from V and 0 bases from J, leaving 14 bases between.

The chain couples TRBV7-6 to TRBJ1-1, with a weak D call TRBD1 (5 bases). In germline, CDR1 is SGHVS, CDR2 FNYEAQ. The CDR3 is 13 amino acids. Trimming took 3 bases from V and 4 from J, leaving 9 bases between them. CDR3 sequence reads: CASSFGGVTEAFF. The DNA for the CDR3 is TGTGCCAGCAGCTTCGGGGGAGTCACTGAAGCTTTCTTT.

The rearrangement links TRBV11-2 to TRBJ1-2, with unresolved D. V was cut by 5 bases and J by 0 bases, with 13 bases left in between. The CDR3 runs 15 residues. Looked up from germline, CDR1 is SGHAT and CDR2 is FQNNGV. CDR3 sequence reads: CASSPLARSNYGYTF. The DNA for the CDR3 is TGTGCCAGCAGCCCACTGGCCCGGTCTAACTATGGCTACACCTTC.